These 8 T cell receptor beta chains came from one sample sequenced in a study of cytomegalovirus exposure and HLA in healthy donors. The PCR ran on 60 Vbeta and 13 Jbeta primers. Sequencing was performed with immunoSEQ multiplex PCR; in TCRdb, only in-frame clones are kept and a portion is missing. The sample consists of 70,000 or so clones, around 78% of them appearing once. The sample was PBMCs. These receptors originate from a man aged 18 to 30 in good health and CMV-seropositive.

The chain recombines TRBV29-1 with TRBJ1-4; 7 positions agree with TRBD1. Trimming cost V 5 bases and J 6 bases; bases outside gene matches: 6. This CDR3 spans 13 amino acids. Germline V gives CDR1 SQVTM, CDR2 ANQGSEA. CDR3 DNA: TGCAGCGTTATACAGGGGATTGATGAAAAACTGTTTTTT. Translating gives CSVIQGIDEKLFF.

The chain uses TRBV5-1 and TRBJ2-7; tentatively, D is TRBD1 (6 bases). Germline CDR1 is SGHRS and CDR2 is YFSETQ. The CDR3 length is 13 residues. Deletions cut 6 bases from V and 0 bases from J, with 10 bases between. The CDR3 region has the DNA TGCGCCAGCATGGACAGTAGCTCCTACGAGCAGTACTTC. Translating gives CASMDSSSYEQYF. Filled out from reference TRBV5-1 and TRBJ2-7, the complete variable domain reads KAGVTQTPRYLIKTRGQQVTLSCSPISGHRSVSWYQQTPGQGLQFLFEYFSETQRNKGNFPGRFSGRQFSNSRSEMNVSTLELGDSALYLCASMDSSSYEQYFGPGTRLTVT.

J is TRBJ2-5 and V is TRBV9; D gene ambiguous. This CDR3 is built from 9 residues. CDR1 SGDLS and CDR2 YYNGEE come from the germline V gene. Trimming left V 9 bases short and J 3 bases short, with 3 bases between. The CDR3 region has the DNA TGTGCCACCAAAGAGACCCAGTACTTC. It specifies CATKETQYF.

The J gene is TRBJ1-4, the V gene TRBV5-4; 8 nucleotides match TRBD1. V lost 3 bases, J lost 8 bases, and 9 bases stayed unmatched. This CDR3 contains 15 residues. Germline V lookup: CDR1 SGHNT, CDR2 YYREEE (reference sequence). CDR3 DNA sequence: TGTGCCAGCAGCTACTCAGGGGGCGCAGGAGAAAAACTGTTTTTT. Protein sequence: CASSYSGGAGEKLFF. The entire variable domain, with the rest obtained from reference TRBV5-4 and TRBJ1-4, is as follows: ETGVTQSPTHLIKTRGQQVTLRCSSQSGHNTVSWYQQALGQGPQFIFQYYREEENGRGNFPPRFSGLQFPNYSSELNVNALELDDSALYLCASSYSGGAGEKLFFGSGTQLSVL.

This rearrangement joins TRBV9 to TRBJ2-3, with 8 bases identical to TRBD2. This CDR3 is 16 amino acids long. CDR1 is SGDLS and CDR2 is YYNGEE in the germline V gene. Germline trimming cut 3 bases from V and 2 bases from J; bases unmatched to any gene: 8. In nucleotides, the CDR3 is TGTGCCAGCAGCGGCCGGAGGCGGGAGGTCACAGATACGCAGTATTTT. Its translation is CASSGRRREVTDTQYF. The whole variable domain, filled in from reference TRBV9 and TRBJ2-3, reads DSGVTQTPKHLITATGQRVTLRCSPRSGDLSVYWYQQSLDQGLQFLIQYYNGEERAKGNILERFSAQQFPDLHSELNLSSLELGDSALYFCASSGRRREVTDTQYFGPGTRLTVL.

The V and J genes are TRBV29-1 and TRBJ1-4; D uncertain. Trimming pared 1 base from V and 8 bases from J, leaving 11 bases between. Germline V gene sequence: CDR1 SQVTM, CDR2 ANQGSEA. There are 13 residues in the CDR3. The CDR3 DNA reads TGCAGCGTTGAAGTCGAACAGATAGAAAAACTGTTTTTT. Its translation is CSVEVEQIEKLFF.

The rearrangement uses TRBV14 and TRBJ2-1; D unclear. CDR1 is SGHDN and CDR2 is FVKESK in the germline V gene. This CDR3 comprises 13 residues. V lost 3 bases to trimming and J lost 7 bases, with 10 bases between them. The CDR3 DNA sequence: TGTGCCAGCAGCCAGTACGGGTGGAATGAGCAGTTCTTC. It translates to CASSQYGWNEQFF.

The rearrangement joins TRBV25-1 to TRBJ1-5; 9 bases fit TRBD1. The CDR3 sequence is 14 residues long. Trimming at V came to 7 bases and at J to 1 base, leaving 2 bases not matched to a gene. In germline, CDR1 is MGHDK, CDR2 SYGVNS. The CDR3: CASKGTGSNQPQHF. Here the CDR3 DNA reads TGTGCCAGCAAAGGGACAGGGAGCAATCAGCCCCAGCATTTT.